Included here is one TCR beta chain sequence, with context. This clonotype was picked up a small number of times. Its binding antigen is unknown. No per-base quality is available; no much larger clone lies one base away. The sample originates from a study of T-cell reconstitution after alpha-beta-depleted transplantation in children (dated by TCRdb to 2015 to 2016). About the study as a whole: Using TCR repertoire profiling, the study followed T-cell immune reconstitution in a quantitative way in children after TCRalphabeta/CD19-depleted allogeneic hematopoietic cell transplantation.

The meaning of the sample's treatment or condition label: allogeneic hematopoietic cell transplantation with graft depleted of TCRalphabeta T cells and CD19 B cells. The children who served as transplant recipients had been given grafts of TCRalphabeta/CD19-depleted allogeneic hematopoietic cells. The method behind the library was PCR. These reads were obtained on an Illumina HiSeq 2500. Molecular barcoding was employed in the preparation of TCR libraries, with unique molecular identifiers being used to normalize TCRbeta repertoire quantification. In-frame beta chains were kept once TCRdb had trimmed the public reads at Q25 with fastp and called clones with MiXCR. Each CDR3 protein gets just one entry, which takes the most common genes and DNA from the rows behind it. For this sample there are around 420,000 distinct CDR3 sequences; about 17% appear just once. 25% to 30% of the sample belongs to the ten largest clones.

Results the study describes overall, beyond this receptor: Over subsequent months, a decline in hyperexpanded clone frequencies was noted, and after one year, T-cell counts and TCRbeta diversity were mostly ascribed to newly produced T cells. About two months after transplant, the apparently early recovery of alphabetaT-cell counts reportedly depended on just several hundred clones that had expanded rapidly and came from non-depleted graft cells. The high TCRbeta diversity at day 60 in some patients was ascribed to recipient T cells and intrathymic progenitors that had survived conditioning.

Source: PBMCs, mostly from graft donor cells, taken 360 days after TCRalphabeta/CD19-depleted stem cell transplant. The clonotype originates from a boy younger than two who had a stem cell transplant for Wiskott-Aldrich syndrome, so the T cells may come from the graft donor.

The CDR3 is CSAIPSGGLRYNEQFF. The bases are TGCAGTGCTATCCCCTCTGGGGGGTTACGGTACAATGAGCAGTTCTTC. Here the chain combines TRBV20-1 and TRBJ2-1; TRBD2 might be the D gene, on 6 matching bases. Trimming removed 4 bases from V and 4 bases from J, leaving 20 bases between the germline ends. The CDR3 holds 16 amino acids from the cysteine to the phenylalanine. The entry retains the CDR3 DNA only, 48 bases that are in frame from base 1. The germline V gene (reference sequence) yields DFQATT for CDR1 and SNEGSKA for CDR2.